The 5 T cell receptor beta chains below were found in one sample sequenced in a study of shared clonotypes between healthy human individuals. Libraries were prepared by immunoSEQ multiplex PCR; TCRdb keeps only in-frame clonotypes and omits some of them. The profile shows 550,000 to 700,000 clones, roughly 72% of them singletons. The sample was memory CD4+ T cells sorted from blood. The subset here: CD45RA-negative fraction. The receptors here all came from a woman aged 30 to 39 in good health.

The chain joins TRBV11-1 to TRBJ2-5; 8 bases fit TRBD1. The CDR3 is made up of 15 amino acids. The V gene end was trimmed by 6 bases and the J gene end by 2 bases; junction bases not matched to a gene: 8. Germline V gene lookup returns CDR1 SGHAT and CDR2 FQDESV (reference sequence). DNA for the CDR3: TGTGCCAGCAGTCAGGGGGCGGCGATTCAAGAGACCCAGTACTTC. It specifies CASSQGAAIQETQYF.

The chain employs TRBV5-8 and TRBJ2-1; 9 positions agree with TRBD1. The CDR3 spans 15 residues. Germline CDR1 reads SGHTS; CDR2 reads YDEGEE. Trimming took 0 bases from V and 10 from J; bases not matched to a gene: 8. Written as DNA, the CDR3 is TGTGCCAGCAGCTTGGGAGGGACAGGGTTTAACGAGCAGTTCTTC. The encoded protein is CASSLGGTGFNEQFF.

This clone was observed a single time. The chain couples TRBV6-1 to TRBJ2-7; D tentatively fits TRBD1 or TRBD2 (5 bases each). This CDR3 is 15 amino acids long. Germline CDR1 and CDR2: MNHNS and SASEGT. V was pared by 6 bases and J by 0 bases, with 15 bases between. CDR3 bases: TGTGCCAGCAGACCCTTAGCCGGGGCCTCCTACGAGCAGTACTTC. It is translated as CASRPLAGASYEQYF.

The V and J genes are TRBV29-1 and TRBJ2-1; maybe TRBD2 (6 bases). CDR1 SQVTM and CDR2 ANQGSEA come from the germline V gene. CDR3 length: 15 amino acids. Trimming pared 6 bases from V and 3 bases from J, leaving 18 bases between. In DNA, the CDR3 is TGCAGCGTGGCCTTCTCTGCGGGGTTCTACAATGAGCAGTTCTTC. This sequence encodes CSVAFSAGFYNEQFF.

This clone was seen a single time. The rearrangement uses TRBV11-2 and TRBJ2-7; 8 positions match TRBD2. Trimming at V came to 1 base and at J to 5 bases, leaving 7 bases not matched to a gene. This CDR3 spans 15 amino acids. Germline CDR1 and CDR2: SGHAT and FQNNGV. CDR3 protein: CASSLGGGLVNEQYF. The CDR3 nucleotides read TGTGCCAGCAGCTTAGGGGGGGGACTAGTGAACGAGCAGTACTTC.